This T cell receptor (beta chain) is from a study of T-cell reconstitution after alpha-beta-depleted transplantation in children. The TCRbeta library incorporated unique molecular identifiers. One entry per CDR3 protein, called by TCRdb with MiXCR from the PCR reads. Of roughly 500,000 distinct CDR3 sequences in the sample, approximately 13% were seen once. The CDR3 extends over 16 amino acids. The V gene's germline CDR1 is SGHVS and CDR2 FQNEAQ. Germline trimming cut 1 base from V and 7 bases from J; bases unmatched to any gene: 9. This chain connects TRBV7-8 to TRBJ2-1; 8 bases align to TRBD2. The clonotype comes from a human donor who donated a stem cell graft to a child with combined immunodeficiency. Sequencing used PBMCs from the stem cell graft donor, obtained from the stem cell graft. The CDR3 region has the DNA TGTGCCAGCAGCTTAGTGGATGGGGCGGGAGGTAATGAGCAGTTCTTC. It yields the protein CASSLVDGAGGNEQFF.